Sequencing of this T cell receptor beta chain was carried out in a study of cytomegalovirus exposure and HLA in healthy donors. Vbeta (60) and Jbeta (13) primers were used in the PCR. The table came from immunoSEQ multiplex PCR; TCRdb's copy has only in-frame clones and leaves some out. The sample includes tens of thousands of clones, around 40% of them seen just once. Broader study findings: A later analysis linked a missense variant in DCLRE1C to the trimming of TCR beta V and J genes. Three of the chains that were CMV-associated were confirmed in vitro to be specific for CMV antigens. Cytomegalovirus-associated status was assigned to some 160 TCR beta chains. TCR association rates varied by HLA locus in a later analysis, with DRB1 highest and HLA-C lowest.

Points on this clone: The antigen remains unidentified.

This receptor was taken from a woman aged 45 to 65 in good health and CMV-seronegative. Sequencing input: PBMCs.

This chain's CDR3 is CASSGTGTGGPYEQYF. The CDR3, as DNA: TGTGCCAGCAGTGGGACCGGGACAGGGGGCCCCTACGAGCAGTACTTC. V and J are TRBV6-1 and TRBJ2-7; TRBD1 agrees at 12 bases. V lost 4 bases to trimming and J lost 2 bases; unmatched junction nucleotides: 6. Germline CDR1 and CDR2: MNHNS and SASEGT. There are 16 residues in the CDR3.